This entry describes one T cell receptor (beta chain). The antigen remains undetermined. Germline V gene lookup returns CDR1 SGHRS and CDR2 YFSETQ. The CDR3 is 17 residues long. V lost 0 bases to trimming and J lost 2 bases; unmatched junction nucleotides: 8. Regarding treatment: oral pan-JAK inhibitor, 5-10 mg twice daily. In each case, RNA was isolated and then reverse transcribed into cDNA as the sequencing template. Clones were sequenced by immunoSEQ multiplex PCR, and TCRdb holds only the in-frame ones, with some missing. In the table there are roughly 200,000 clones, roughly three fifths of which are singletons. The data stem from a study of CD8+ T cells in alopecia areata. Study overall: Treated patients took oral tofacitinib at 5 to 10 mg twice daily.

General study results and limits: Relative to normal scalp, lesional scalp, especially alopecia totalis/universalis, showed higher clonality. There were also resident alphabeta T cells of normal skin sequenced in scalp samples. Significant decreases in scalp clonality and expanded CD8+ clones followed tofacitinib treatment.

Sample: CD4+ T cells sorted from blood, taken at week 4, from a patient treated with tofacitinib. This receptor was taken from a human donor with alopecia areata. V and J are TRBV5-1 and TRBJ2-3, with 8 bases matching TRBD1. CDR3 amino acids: CASSLALAGGHTDTQYF. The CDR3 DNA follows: TGCGCCAGCAGCTTGGCACTAGCAGGGGGCCACACAGATACGCAGTATTTT.